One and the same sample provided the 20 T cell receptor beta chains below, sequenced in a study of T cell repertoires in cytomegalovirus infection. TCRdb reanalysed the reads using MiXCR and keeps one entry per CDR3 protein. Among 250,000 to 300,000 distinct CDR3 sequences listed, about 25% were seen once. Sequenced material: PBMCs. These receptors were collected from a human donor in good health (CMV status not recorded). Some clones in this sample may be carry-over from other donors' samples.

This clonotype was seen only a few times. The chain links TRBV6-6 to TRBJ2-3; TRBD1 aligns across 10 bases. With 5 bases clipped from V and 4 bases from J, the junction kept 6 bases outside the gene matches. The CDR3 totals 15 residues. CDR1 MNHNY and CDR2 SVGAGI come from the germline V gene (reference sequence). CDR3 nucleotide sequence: TGTGCCAGCAGTCGTGGAGGGACAGGGGCAGATACGCAGTATTTT. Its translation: CASSRGGTGADTQYF.

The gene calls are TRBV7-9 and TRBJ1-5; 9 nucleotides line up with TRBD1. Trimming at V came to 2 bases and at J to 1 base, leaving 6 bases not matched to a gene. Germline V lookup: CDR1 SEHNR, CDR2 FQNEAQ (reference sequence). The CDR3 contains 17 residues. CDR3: CASSLYAGTGSNQPQHF. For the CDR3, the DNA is TGTGCCAGCAGCTTATATGCCGGGACAGGGAGCAATCAGCCCCAGCATTTT.

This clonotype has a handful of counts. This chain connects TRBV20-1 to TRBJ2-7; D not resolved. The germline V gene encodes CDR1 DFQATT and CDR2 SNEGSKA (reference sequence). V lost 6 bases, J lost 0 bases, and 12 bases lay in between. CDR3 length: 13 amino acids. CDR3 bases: TGCAGTGCGTCCCCCAGTAGCTCCTACGAGCAGTACTTC. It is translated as CSASPSSSYEQYF.

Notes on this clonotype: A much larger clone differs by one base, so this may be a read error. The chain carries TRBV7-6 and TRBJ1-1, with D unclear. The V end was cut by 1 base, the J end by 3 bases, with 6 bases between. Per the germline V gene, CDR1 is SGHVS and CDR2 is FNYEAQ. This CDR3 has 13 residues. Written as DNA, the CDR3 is TGTGCCAGCAGCTTAGTGGTGGACACTGAAGCTTTCTTT. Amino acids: CASSLVVDTEAFF.

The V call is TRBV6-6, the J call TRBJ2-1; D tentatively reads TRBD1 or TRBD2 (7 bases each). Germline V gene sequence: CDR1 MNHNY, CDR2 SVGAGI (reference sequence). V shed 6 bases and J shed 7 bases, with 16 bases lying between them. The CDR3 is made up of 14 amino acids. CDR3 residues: CASRGQSGKNEQFF. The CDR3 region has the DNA TGTGCCAGCAGGGGACAGAGCGGGAAAAATGAGCAGTTCTTC.

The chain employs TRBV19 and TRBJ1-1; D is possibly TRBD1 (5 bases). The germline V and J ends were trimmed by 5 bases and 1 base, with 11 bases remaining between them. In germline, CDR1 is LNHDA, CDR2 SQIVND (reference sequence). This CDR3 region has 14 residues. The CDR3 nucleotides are TGTGCCAGTAGTGCGGGACCTGCGAACACTGAAGCTTTCTTT. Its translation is CASSAGPANTEAFF.

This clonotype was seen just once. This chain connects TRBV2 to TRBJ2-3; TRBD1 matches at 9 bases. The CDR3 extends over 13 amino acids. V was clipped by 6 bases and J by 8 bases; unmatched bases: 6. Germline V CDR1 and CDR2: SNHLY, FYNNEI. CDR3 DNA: TGTGCCAGCAGCCAAACAGGGGGCGGTACGCAGTATTTT. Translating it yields CASSQTGGGTQYF.

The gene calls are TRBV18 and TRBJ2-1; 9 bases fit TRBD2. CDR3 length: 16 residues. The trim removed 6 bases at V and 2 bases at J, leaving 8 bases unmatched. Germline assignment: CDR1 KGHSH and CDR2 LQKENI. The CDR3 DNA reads TGTGCCAGCTCTCGGAGGGCTAGCGGGACCTACAATGAGCAGTTCTTC. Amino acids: CASSRRASGTYNEQFF.

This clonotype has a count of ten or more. CDR3 DNA sequence: TGTGCCAGCAGCCCAACTCAACAGGGGGCGCGGGGCTACACCTTC. Translated: CASSPTQQGARGYTF. V usage is TRBV7-2 and J usage is TRBJ1-2, with 9 bases lining up with TRBD1. The ends lost 5 bases at V and 8 bases at J; junction bases unmatched: 12. The CDR3 is made up of 15 amino acids. Germline V gene data show CDR1 as SGHTA and CDR2 as FQGNSA.

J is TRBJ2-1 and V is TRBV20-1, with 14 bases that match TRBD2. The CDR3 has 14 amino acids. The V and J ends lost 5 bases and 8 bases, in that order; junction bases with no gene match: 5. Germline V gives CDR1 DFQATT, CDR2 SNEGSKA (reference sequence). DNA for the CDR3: TGCAGTGCTGGGACTAGCGGGAGTGGGGATGAGCAGTTCTTC. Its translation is CSAGTSGSGDEQFF.

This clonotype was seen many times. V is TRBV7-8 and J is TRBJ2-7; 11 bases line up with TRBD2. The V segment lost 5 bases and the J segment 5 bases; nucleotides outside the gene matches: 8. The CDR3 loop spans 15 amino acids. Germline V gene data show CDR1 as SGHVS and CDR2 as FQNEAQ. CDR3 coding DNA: TGTGCCAGCAGCCTTAGCGGGAGGGCCGGGGACGAGCAGTACTTC. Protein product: CASSLSGRAGDEQYF.

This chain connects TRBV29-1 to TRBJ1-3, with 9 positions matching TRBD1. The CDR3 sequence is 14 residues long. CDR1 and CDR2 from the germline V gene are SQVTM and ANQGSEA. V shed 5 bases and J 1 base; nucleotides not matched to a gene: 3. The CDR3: CSVPDRGSGNTIYF. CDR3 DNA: TGCAGCGTTCCGGACAGGGGATCTGGAAACACCATATATTTT.

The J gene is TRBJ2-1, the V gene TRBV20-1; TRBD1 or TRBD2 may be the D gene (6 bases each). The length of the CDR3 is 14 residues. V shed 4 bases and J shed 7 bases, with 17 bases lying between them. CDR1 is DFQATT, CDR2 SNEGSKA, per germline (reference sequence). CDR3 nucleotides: TGCAGTGCTAAGGAGGGGAAAGGGGGGAATGAGCAGTTCTTC. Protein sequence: CSAKEGKGGNEQFF.

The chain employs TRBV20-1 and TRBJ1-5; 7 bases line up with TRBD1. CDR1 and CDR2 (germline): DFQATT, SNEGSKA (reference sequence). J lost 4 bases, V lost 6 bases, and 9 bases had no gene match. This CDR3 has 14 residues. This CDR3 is CSAGDDRENQPQHF. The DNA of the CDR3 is TGCAGTGCCGGGGACGACAGGGAGAATCAGCCCCAGCATTTT.

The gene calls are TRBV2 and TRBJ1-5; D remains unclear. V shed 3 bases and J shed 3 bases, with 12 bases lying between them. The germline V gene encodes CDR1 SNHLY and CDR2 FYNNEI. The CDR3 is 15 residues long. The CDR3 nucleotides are TGTGCCAGCAGTGAGTCGGGGTCCCCCAATCAGCCCCAGCATTTT. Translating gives CASSESGSPNQPQHF.

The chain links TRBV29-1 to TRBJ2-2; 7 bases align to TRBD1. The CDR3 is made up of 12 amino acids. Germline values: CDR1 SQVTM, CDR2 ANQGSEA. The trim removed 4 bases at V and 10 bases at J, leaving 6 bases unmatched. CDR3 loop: CSVAQGRAELFF. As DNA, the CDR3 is TGCAGCGTTGCACAGGGGAGAGCGGAGCTGTTTTTT.

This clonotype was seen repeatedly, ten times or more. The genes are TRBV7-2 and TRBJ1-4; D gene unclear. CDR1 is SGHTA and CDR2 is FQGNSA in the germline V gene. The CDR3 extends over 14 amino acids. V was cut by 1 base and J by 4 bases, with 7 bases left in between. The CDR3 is CASSLGQFNEKLFF. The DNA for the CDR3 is TGTGCCAGCAGCTTAGGCCAGTTTAATGAAAAACTGTTTTTT.

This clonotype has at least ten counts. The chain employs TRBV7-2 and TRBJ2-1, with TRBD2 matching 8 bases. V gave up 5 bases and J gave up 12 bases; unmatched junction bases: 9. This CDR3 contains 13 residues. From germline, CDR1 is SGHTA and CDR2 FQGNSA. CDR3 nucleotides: TGTGCCAGCAGCCCCCTAGCGGGTCCCCGGCAGTTCTTC. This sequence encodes CASSPLAGPRQFF.

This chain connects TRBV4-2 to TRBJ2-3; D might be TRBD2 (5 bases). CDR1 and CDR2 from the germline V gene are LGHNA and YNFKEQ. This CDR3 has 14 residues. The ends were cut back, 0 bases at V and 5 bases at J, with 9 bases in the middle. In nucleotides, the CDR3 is TGTGCCAGCAGCCAAGATGGAGGTCTAGATACGCAGTATTTT. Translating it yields CASSQDGGLDTQYF.

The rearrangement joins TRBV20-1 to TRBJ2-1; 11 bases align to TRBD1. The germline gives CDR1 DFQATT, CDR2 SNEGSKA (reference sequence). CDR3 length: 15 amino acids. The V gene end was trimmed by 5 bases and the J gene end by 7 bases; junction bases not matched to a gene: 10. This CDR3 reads CSALTGTGGNNEQFF. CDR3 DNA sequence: TGCAGTGCTTTGACCGGGACAGGGGGAAATAATGAGCAGTTCTTC.